These 20 T cell receptor beta chains came from one sample sequenced in a study of cytomegalovirus exposure and HLA in healthy donors. Assay: immunoSEQ multiplex PCR; the TCRdb copy retains only in-frame clones and omits some. The sample holds 82,000 or so clones, 85% to 95% seen once. The sample was PBMCs. The receptors stem from a woman younger than 35 in good health and CMV-seronegative.

The chain couples TRBV30 to TRBJ2-5; 7 bases agree with TRBD2. With 2 bases clipped from V and 2 bases from J, the junction kept 2 bases outside the gene matches. CDR3 length: 13 residues. CDR1 GTSNPN and CDR2 SVGIG come from the germline V gene (reference sequence). CDR3 amino acids: CAWSSGLQETQYF. The CDR3 DNA reads TGTGCCTGGAGTTCGGGACTACAAGAGACCCAGTACTTC.

DNA for the CDR3: TGCGCCAGCAGCCAAGCAGGTGGGGCCAACGTCCTGACTTTC. Encoded protein: CASSQAGGANVLTF. J is TRBJ2-6 and V is TRBV4-1; D remains unclear. Germline assignment: CDR1 MGHRA and CDR2 YSYEKL. V shed 1 base and J shed 3 bases, with 4 bases lying between them. CDR3 length: 14 amino acids.

The chain links TRBV7-7 to TRBJ2-4; TRBD2 agrees at 8 bases. Germline V gene sequence: CDR1 SSHAT, CDR2 FNYEAQ (reference sequence). With V trimmed by 1 base and J by 7 bases, 15 bases remained unmatched. The CDR3 runs 18 residues. This CDR3 is CASSLEVGGGWGQNIQYF. The CDR3 DNA is TGTGCCAGCAGCTTAGAGGTTGGCGGGGGGTGGGGGCAGAACATTCAGTACTTC.

The rearrangement uses TRBV19 and TRBJ2-2; 9 nucleotides agree with TRBD1. The germline V gene has CDR1 LNHDA and CDR2 SQIVND (reference sequence). J gave up 3 bases and V 3 bases, and 5 bases lay outside the gene matches. CDR3 length: 16 residues. The CDR3 region has the DNA TGTGCCAGTAGTATGGGAGGGACAGGGCACACCGGGGAGCTGTTTTTT. Amino acid sequence: CASSMGGTGHTGELFF.

Only one count was recorded for this clone. V is TRBV4-3 and J is TRBJ2-1; D is possibly TRBD2 (7 bases). V was clipped by 0 bases and J by 7 bases, with 10 bases between them. The CDR3 loop spans 14 amino acids. The germline V gene has CDR1 LGHNA and CDR2 YSLEER. The CDR3 DNA follows: TGCGCCAGCAGCCAAGACGCGGGGGCGAATGAGCAGTTCTTC. This gives the protein CASSQDAGANEQFF.

The chain carries TRBV25-1 and TRBJ1-1; TRBD1 aligns across 8 bases. From germline, CDR1 is MGHDK and CDR2 SYGVNS. The CDR3 has 15 amino acids. V was clipped by 3 bases and J by 5 bases; unmatched bases: 8. The CDR3 DNA reads as TGTGCCAGCAGTGACCTCAGACAGGGGTGGACTGAAGCTTTCTTT. Amino acids: CASSDLRQGWTEAFF.

The V call is TRBV30, the J call TRBJ2-1, with 7 bases lining up with TRBD2. The CDR3 is 14 amino acids. Looked up from germline, CDR1 is GTSNPN and CDR2 is SVGIG (reference sequence). J gave up 4 bases and V 2 bases, and 5 bases lay outside the gene matches. The CDR3 is CAWSRDYRYNEQFF. The CDR3, as DNA: TGTGCCTGGAGTCGGGACTATCGATACAATGAGCAGTTCTTC.

The sample holds one count of this clone. The V call is TRBV5-1, the J call TRBJ1-4; the match to TRBD1 covers 7 bases. The germline gives CDR1 SGHRS, CDR2 YFSETQ. The V and J ends lost 2 bases and 3 bases, in that order; junction bases with no gene match: 4. This CDR3 is 15 amino acids long. DNA of the CDR3: TGCGCCAGCAGCTTCCAGGGGGTCCCTAATGAAAAACTGTTTTTT. It specifies CASSFQGVPNEKLFF.

The CDR3 DNA follows: TGTGCTAGTGGTTCCCCGTGGCGGGGTGGATCCTACAATGAGCAGTTCTTC. Protein product: CASGSPWRGGSYNEQFF. The chain couples TRBV12-5 to TRBJ2-1, with a weak D call TRBD2 (6 bases). The CDR3 has 17 amino acids. Per the germline V gene, CDR1 is LGHNT and CDR2 is FRNRAP. V was cut by 4 bases and J by 1 base, with 17 bases left in between.

The gene calls are TRBV10-1 and TRBJ2-4; a weak D match, TRBD2 (6 bases). Germline assignment: CDR1 WNHNN and CDR2 SYGVQD (reference sequence). With 10 bases removed from V and 2 bases from J, the gap between germline ends came to 27 bases. The CDR3 covers 18 residues. The CDR3 DNA reads as TGCGCCACACACGGGACTGTAGTCCCTGGTAGGTCCAAAAACATTCAGTACTTC. Encoded protein: CATHGTVVPGRSKNIQYF.

V gene TRBV27 combines with J gene TRBJ1-2; D perhaps matches TRBD1 (6 bases). The CDR3 consists of 13 residues. Germline values: CDR1 MNHEY, CDR2 SMNVEV (reference sequence). Trimming removed 5 bases from V and 4 bases from J, with 11 bases in between. CDR3 nucleotide sequence: TGTGCCAGCAGTCCAGGGGTTTCCTATGGCTACACCTTC. Translating gives CASSPGVSYGYTF.

The chain combines TRBV6-5 with TRBJ2-7; possibly TRBD1 for D (6 bases). Germline CDR1 and CDR2: MNHEY and SVGAGI. This CDR3 spans 13 amino acids. V was trimmed by 6 bases and J by 6 bases, leaving 15 bases between them. DNA of the CDR3: TGTGCCAGCAGCCTCCGACAGGCTCTCGAGCAGTACTTC. Translated, it gives CASSLRQALEQYF.

The V and J genes are TRBV19 and TRBJ1-5; D is ambiguous. V lost 1 base to trimming and J lost 9 bases, with 10 bases between them. The CDR3 is made up of 13 amino acids. Germline V lookup: CDR1 LNHDA, CDR2 SQIVND (reference sequence). As DNA, the CDR3 is TGTGCCAGTAGTATAGCCGGCGGGCGGCCCCAGCATTTT. This sequence encodes CASSIAGGRPQHF.

The chain couples TRBV19 to TRBJ2-2; 8 nucleotides match TRBD2. The trim removed 5 bases at V and 3 bases at J, leaving 8 bases unmatched. Germline assignment: CDR1 LNHDA and CDR2 SQIVND (reference sequence). The CDR3 is 16 amino acids. CDR3 in amino acids: CASSGDGGGYTGELFF. In DNA, the CDR3 is TGTGCCAGTAGTGGAGACGGGGGGGGCTACACCGGGGAGCTGTTTTTT.

V is TRBV7-2 and J is TRBJ2-3; 11 nucleotides line up with TRBD2. Germline CDR1 and CDR2: SGHTA and FQGNSA. V shed 8 bases and J 6 bases; nucleotides not matched to a gene: 13. The CDR3 totals 16 residues. As DNA, the CDR3 is TGTGCCAGCCGCCGTTATCCTAGCGGGGGGCGGGATACGCAGTATTTT. Translated: CASRRYPSGGRDTQYF.

The genes are TRBV18 and TRBJ2-2; possible D gene TRBD2, 5 bases. With 0 bases removed from V and 0 bases from J, the gap between germline ends came to 11 bases. This CDR3 is 17 amino acids long. Germline CDR1 reads KGHSH; CDR2 reads LQKENI. The CDR3 region has the DNA TGTGCCAGCTCACCACCGTGGGCAGCGGCGAACACCGGGGAGCTGTTTTTT. It codes for CASSPPWAAANTGELFF.

The gene calls are TRBV7-6 and TRBJ2-3; no definite D call. The CDR3 length is 14 residues. Germline V CDR1 and CDR2: SGHVS, FNYEAQ. V gave up 1 base and J gave up 6 bases, with 11 bases separating them. DNA for the CDR3: TGTGCCAGCAGCTTAGGTGGTATTCAGGATACGCAGTATTTT. Amino acids: CASSLGGIQDTQYF.

The chain has TRBV28 and TRBJ2-5; 9 positions agree with TRBD1. The CDR3 has 18 residues. The germline CDR1 and CDR2 sequences are MDHEN and SYDVKM. V was pared by 7 bases and J by 5 bases, with 20 bases of the junction left unmatched. The CDR3 loop reads CASTFKGAGTGLAETQYF. For the CDR3, the DNA is TGTGCCAGCACCTTTAAGGGGGCCGGGACAGGGCTAGCGGAGACCCAGTACTTC.

The chain links TRBV19 to TRBJ2-1, with 8 bases aligning to TRBD2. The germline V gene encodes CDR1 LNHDA and CDR2 SQIVND (reference sequence). V was clipped by 5 bases and J by 2 bases; unmatched bases: 5. The CDR3 is made up of 15 amino acids. This CDR3 is CASSLTSGPYNEQFF. CDR3 sequence (DNA): TGTGCCAGTAGTTTAACTAGCGGTCCCTACAATGAGCAGTTCTTC.

The genes are TRBV5-1 and TRBJ2-7; D gene unclear. CDR3 length equals 14 residues. The ends were cut back, 0 bases at V and 5 bases at J, with 12 bases in the middle. CDR1 is SGHRS and CDR2 is YFSETQ in the germline V gene. CDR3 residues: CASSLVSGSHEQYF. The DNA for the CDR3 is TGCGCCAGCAGCTTGGTTTCCGGGTCCCACGAGCAGTACTTC.